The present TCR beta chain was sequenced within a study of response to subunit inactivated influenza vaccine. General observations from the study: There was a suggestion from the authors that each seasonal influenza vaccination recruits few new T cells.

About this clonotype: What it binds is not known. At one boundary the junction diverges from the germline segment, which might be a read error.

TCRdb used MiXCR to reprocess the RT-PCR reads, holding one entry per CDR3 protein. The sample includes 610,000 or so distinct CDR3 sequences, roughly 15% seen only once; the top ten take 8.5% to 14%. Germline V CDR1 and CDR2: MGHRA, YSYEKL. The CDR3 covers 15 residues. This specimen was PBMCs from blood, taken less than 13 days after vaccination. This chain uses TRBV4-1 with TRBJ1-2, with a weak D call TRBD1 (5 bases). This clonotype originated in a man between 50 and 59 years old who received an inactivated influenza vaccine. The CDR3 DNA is TGCGTCAGCAGCCAAGCGGAAGGGACGTCCTATGGCTACACCTTC. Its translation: CVSSQAEGTSYGYTF.